This record looks at one TCR beta chain sequence and its context. This entry is derived from a study of blood T cell repertoires in COVID-19. As for the study in general: T cells, B-cell-depleted T cells, or PBMCs supplied cDNA or gDNA.

From germline, CDR1 is SNHLY and CDR2 FYNNEI. The CDR3 length is 12 residues. The J segment lost 3 bases and the V segment lost 9 bases, leaving 3 bases of the junction unmatched. Profiling relied on immunoSEQ multiplex PCR, and the TCRdb table lists in-frame clones only, not all of them. The sample has 200,000 to 250,000 clones; 84% are singletons. J is TRBJ1-1 and V is TRBV2, with TRBD1 matching over 8 bases. Sample: peripheral blood. This receptor was obtained from a woman older than 75 with active or convalescent COVID-19. As DNA, the CDR3 is TGTGCCAGTCTACAGGGGGACACTGAAGCTTTCTTT. Translated: CASLQGDTEAFF.